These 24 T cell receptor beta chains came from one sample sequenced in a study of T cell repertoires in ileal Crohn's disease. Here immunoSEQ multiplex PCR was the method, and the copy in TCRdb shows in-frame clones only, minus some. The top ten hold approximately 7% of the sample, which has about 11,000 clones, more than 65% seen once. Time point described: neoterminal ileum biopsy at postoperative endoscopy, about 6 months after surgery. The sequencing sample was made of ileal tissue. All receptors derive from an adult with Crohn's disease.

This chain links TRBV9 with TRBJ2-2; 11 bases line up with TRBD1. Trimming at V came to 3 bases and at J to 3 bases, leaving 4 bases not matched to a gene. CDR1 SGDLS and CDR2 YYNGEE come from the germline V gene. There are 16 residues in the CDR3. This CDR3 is CASSARDRGDTGELFF. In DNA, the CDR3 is TGTGCCAGCAGCGCGAGGGACAGGGGGGACACCGGGGAGCTGTTTTTT.

The CDR3 DNA reads as TGTGCCAGTAGTTCCGGGACAGGGGATTCACCCCTCCACTTT. Its translation is CASSSGTGDSPLHF. The chain employs TRBV19 and TRBJ1-6, with 10 bases that match TRBD1. V gave up 5 bases and J gave up 8 bases; unmatched junction bases: 3. The CDR3 runs to 14 residues. The germline gives CDR1 LNHDA, CDR2 SQIVND (reference sequence).

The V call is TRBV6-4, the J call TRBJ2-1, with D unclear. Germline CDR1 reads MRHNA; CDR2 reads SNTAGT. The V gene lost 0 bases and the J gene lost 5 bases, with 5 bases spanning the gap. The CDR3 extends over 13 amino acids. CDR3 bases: TGTGCCAGCAGTGACTCTGGCAACAATGAGCAGTTCTTC. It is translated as CASSDSGNNEQFF.

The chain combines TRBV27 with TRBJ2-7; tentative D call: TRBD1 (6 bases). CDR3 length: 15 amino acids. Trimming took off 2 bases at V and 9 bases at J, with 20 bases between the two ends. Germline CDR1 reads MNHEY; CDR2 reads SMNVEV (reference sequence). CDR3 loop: CASSLGGGRGKSQYF. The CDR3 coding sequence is TGTGCCAGCAGTTTAGGAGGAGGCAGGGGAAAATCGCAGTACTTC.

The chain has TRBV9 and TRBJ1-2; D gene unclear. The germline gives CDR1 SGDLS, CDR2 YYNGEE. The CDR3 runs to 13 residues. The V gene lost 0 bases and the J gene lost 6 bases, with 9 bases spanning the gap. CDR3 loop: CASSVDPTDGYTF. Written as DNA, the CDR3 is TGTGCCAGCAGCGTAGATCCGACTGATGGCTACACCTTC.

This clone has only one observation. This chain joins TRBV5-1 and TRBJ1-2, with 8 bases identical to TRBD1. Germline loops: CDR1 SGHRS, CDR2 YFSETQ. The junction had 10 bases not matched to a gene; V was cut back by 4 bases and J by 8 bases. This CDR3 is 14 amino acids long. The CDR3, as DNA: TGCGCCAGCAGCGTGGACAGGGCTGGCTTCGGCTACACCTTC. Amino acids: CASSVDRAGFGYTF.

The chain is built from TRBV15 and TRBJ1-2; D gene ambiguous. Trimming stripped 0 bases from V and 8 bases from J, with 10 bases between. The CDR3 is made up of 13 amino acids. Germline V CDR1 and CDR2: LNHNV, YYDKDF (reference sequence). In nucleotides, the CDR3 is TGTGCCACCAGCAGAGAACCGAGCTACGGCTACACCTTC. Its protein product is CATSREPSYGYTF.

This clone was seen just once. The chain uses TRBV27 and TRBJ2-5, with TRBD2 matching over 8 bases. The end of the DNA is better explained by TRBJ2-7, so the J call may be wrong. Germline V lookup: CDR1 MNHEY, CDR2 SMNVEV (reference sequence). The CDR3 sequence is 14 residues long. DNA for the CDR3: TGTGCCAGCAGTTTAGCGGGGGGCTTATACGAGCAGTACTTC. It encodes CASSLAGGLYEQYF.

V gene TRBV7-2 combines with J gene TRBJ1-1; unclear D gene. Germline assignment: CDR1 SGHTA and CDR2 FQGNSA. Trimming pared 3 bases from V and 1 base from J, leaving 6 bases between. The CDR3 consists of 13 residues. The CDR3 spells CASSFSGNTEAFF. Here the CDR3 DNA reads TGTGCCAGCAGCTTTTCCGGGAACACTGAAGCTTTCTTT.

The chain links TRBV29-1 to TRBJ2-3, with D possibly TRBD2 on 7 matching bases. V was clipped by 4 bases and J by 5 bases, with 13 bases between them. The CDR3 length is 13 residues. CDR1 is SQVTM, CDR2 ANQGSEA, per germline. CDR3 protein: CSVVNGGQDTQYF. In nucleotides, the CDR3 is TGCAGCGTTGTCAACGGGGGGCAAGATACGCAGTATTTT.

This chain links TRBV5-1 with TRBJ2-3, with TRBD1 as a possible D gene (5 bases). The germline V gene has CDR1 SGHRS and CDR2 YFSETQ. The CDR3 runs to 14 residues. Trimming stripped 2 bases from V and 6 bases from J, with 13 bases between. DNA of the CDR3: TGCGCCAGCAGCTTACTGGGGCTGGGGGATACGCAGTATTTT. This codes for CASSLLGLGDTQYF.

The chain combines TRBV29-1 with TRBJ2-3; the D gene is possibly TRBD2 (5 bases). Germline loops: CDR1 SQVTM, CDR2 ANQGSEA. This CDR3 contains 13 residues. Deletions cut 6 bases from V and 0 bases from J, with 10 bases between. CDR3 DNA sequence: TGCAGCGTCCGGGATACTAGCACAGATACGCAGTATTTT. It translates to CSVRDTSTDTQYF.

CDR3 in amino acids: CASDPVDSINYGYTF. DNA for the CDR3: TGTGCCAGCGACCCAGTTGACTCCATTAACTATGGCTACACCTTC. The rearrangement links TRBV5-5 to TRBJ1-2; D call uncertain. V was pared by 7 bases and J by 1 base, with 17 bases between. The germline CDR1 and CDR2 sequences are SGHKS and YYEKEE (reference sequence). This CDR3 is 15 amino acids long.

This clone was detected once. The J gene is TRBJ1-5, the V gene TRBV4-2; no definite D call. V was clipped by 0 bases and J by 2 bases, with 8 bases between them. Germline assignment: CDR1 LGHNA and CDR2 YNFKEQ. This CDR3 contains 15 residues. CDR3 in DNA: TGTGCCAGCAGCCAAGATAACGGGGGCAATCAGCCCCAGCATTTT. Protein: CASSQDNGGNQPQHF.

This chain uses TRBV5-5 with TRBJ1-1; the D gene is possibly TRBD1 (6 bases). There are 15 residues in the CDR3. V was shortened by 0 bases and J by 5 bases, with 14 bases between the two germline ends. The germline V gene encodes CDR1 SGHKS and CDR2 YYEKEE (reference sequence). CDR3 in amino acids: CASSLARGGGTEAFF. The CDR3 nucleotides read TGTGCCAGCAGCTTGGCCAGGGGAGGGGGGACTGAAGCTTTCTTT.

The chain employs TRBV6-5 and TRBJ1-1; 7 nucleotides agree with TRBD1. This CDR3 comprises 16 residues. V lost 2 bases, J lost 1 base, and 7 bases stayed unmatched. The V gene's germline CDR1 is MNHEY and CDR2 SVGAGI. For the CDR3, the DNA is TGTGCCAGCAGTTACGCCTTGTGGACAGGGAACACTGAAGCTTTCTTT. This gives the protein CASSYALWTGNTEAFF.

The CDR3 nucleotides read TGTGCCTGCAGCCCTAGAAAGGACACTGAAGCTTTCTTT. Translation gives CACSPRKDTEAFF. The chain uses TRBV30 and TRBJ1-1, with D hard to call. Germline V CDR1 and CDR2: GTSNPN, SVGIG (reference sequence). The V end was cut by 6 bases, the J end by 3 bases, with 14 bases between. The CDR3 spans 13 residues.

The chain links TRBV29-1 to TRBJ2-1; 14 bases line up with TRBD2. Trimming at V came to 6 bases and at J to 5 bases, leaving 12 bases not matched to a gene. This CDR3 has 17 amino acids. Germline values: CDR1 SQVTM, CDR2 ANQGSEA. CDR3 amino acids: CSVAGTSGGNFHNEQFF. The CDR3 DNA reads TGCAGCGTGGCCGGGACTAGCGGGGGTAATTTCCACAATGAGCAGTTCTTC.

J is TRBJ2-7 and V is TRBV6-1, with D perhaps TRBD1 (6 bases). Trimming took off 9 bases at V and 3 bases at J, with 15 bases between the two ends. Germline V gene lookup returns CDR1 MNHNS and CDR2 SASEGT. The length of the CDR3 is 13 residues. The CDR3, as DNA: TGTGCCAGGCAGGGGTCCGTGATCTACGAGCAGTACTTC. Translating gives CARQGSVIYEQYF.

The CDR3 spells CASSKDSLLEAFF. Written as DNA, the CDR3 is TGTGCCAGCAGTAAAGACAGTCTCCTTGAAGCTTTCTTT. The chain has TRBV6-5 and TRBJ1-1; a weak D match, TRBD1 (5 bases). V was cut by 5 bases and J by 7 bases, with 14 bases left in between. The CDR3 covers 13 residues. Germline CDR1 and CDR2: MNHEY and SVGAGI.

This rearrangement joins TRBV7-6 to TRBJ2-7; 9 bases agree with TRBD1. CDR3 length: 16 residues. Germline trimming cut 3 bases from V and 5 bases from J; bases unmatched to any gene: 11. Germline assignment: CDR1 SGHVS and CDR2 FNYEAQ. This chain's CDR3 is CASSFFIQGAEDEQYF. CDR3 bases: TGTGCCAGCAGCTTTTTTATACAGGGGGCTGAAGACGAGCAGTACTTC.

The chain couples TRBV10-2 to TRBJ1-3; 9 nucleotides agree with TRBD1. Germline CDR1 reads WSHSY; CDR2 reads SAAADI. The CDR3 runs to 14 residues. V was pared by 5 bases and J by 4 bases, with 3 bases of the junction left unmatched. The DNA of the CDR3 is TGCGCCAGCAGTCCGGGACAGGGAGGAAACACCATATATTTT. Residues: CASSPGQGGNTIYF.

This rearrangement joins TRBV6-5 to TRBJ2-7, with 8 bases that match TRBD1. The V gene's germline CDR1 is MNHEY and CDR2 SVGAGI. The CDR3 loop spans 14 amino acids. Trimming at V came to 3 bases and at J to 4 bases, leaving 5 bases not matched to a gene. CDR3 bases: TGTGCCAGCAGTTATGGTAGGACAGGGTACGAGCAGTACTTC. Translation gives CASSYGRTGYEQYF.

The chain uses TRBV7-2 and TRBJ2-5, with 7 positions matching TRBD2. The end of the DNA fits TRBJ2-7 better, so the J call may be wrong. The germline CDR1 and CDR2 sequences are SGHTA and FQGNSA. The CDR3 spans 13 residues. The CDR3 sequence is CASSWGGTYEQYF. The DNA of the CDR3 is TGTGCCAGCAGCTGGGGGGGTACCTACGAGCAGTACTTC.